The 26 T cell receptor beta chains below were found in one sample sequenced in a study of PD-1 blockade in mismatch repair-deficient tumors. Method: immunoSEQ multiplex PCR; TCRdb's copy keeps in-frame clones and lacks some. The sample yields 7,000 to 9,500 clones, roughly 87% seen once. Stated time point: approximately nine-day in vitro stimulation with candidate mutation-associated neoantigen peptide 1. What these receptors recognize is not known. The sequencing used cells cultured in vitro, collected from a patient treated with pembrolizumab. These receptor sequences come from an adult with mismatch repair-deficient cancer.

This clone was recorded once. The chain uses TRBV28 and TRBJ1-1; no firm D call. The CDR3 is 14 residues long. Trimming cost V 5 bases and J 0 bases, with 10 bases left between them. Germline V gene sequence: CDR1 MDHEN, CDR2 SYDVKM. The CDR3 DNA is TGTGCCAGCAGTCCCCGTTCCGTGAACACTGAAGCTTTCTTT. It translates to CASSPRSVNTEAFF.

This clone was detected a few times. The V call is TRBV30, the J call TRBJ1-1; D may be TRBD1 (5 bases). Trimming took 1 base from V and 3 from J, leaving 9 bases between them. The CDR3 totals 13 residues. CDR1 and CDR2 (germline): GTSNPN, SVGIG (reference sequence). CDR3 loop: CAWSAGHDTEAFF. The DNA of the CDR3 is TGTGCCTGGAGTGCTGGACATGACACTGAAGCTTTCTTT.

The chain uses TRBV27 and TRBJ2-3; possibly TRBD2 for D (5 bases). The length of the CDR3 is 14 residues. Trimming cost V 5 bases and J 1 base, with 10 bases left between them. CDR1 is MNHEY and CDR2 is SMNVEV in the germline V gene (reference sequence). CDR3 amino acids: CASSPRTGTDTQYF. The CDR3 region has the DNA TGTGCCAGCAGTCCACGGACTGGCACAGATACGCAGTATTTT.

The genes are TRBV4-1 and TRBJ2-3, with D unclear. V dropped 3 bases and J dropped 3 bases, with 7 bases sitting between them. Per the germline V gene, CDR1 is MGHRA and CDR2 is YSYEKL. The CDR3 extends over 13 amino acids. The CDR3 nucleotides read TGCGCCAGCAGCCATCCCCCTACAGATACGCAGTATTTT. Translation gives CASSHPPTDTQYF.

CDR3 sequence (DNA): TGTGCCAGCAGTGCCCCGAACGCGAATTCACCCCTCCACTTT. Its protein product is CASSAPNANSPLHF. V gene TRBV25-1 combines with J gene TRBJ1-6, with unresolved D. Trimming cost V 4 bases and J 7 bases, with 11 bases left between them. The germline V gene encodes CDR1 MGHDK and CDR2 SYGVNS. The CDR3 has 14 amino acids.

The chain uses TRBV4-2 and TRBJ2-7; 7 positions agree with TRBD1. The ends lost 4 bases at V and 3 bases at J; junction bases unmatched: 12. CDR1 and CDR2 (germline): LGHNA, YNFKEQ. This CDR3 spans 16 amino acids. CDR3 coding DNA: TGTGCCAGCAGCCTTTTTAGGACAGGAATAGGCTACGAGCAGTACTTC. It codes for CASSLFRTGIGYEQYF.

The rearrangement joins TRBV11-1 to TRBJ2-7, with D perhaps given as TRBD1 or TRBD2 (5 bases each). The CDR3 has 14 amino acids. Germline loops: CDR1 SGHAT, CDR2 FQDESV (reference sequence). The ends were cut back, 2 bases at V and 4 bases at J, with 12 bases in the middle. The CDR3 region is CASSLRTGLYEQYF. In nucleotides, the CDR3 is TGTGCCAGCAGCTTACGTACGGGGCTTTACGAGCAGTACTTC.

V and J are TRBV4-1 and TRBJ2-5; D gene unclear. The germline V gene encodes CDR1 MGHRA and CDR2 YSYEKL. There are 13 residues in the CDR3. V was shortened by 2 bases and J by 5 bases, with 9 bases between the two germline ends. The CDR3 DNA is TGCGCCAGCAGCCAACTAACGGGCGAGACCCAGTACTTC. This encodes CASSQLTGETQYF.

The genes are TRBV15 and TRBJ1-1; TRBD1 aligns across 9 bases. CDR1 and CDR2 from the germline V gene are LNHNV and YYDKDF (reference sequence). CDR3 length: 15 amino acids. After removal of 6 bases from V and 5 bases from J, the junction contained 10 bases not matched to a gene. CDR3 coding DNA: TGTGCCACCAGATTACCCGGGACAGGGAGGACTGAAGCTTTCTTT. Protein sequence: CATRLPGTGRTEAFF. The whole variable domain, remainder taken from reference TRBV15 and TRBJ1-1, is DAMVIQNPRYQVTQFGKPVTLSCSQTLNHNVMYWYQQKSSQAPKLLFHYYDKDFNNEADTPDNFQSRRPNTSFCFLDIRSPGLGDTAMYLCATRLPGTGRTEAFFGQGTRLTVV.

This clone was seen only once. The genes are TRBV27 and TRBJ2-7; 8 positions match TRBD2. J was trimmed by 7 bases and V by 0 bases; bases with no gene match: 8. The CDR3 runs to 15 residues. Germline CDR1 reads MNHEY; CDR2 reads SMNVEV (reference sequence). The CDR3 DNA is TGTGCCAGCAGTTTATCTTACGGGAGGGCCGGGGAGCAGTACTTC. Translating gives CASSLSYGRAGEQYF.

The sample holds a few counts of this clone. The rearrangement links TRBV6-1 to TRBJ2-2, with 7 bases fitting TRBD1. The CDR3 sequence is 14 residues long. Trimming at V came to 8 bases and at J to 5 bases, leaving 8 bases not matched to a gene. The germline gives CDR1 MNHNS, CDR2 SASEGT. CDR3 bases: TGTGCCAGCGGATCAACAGGGGTAACCGGGGAGCTGTTTTTT. It yields the protein CASGSTGVTGELFF.

This chain links TRBV7-9 with TRBJ2-1; weak D call: TRBD2 (6 bases). Trimming removed 6 bases from V and 0 bases from J, with 12 bases in between. Germline assignment: CDR1 SEHNR and CDR2 FQNEAQ (reference sequence). The CDR3 totals 15 residues. The CDR3 loop is CASSLGLSSYNEQFF. CDR3 nucleotide sequence: TGTGCCAGCAGTCTGGGACTTAGCTCCTACAATGAGCAGTTCTTC.

This chain connects TRBV28 to TRBJ2-5, with D possibly being TRBD1 or TRBD2 (5 bases each). There are 12 residues in the CDR3. CDR1 MDHEN and CDR2 SYDVKM come from the germline V gene. With 7 bases removed from V and 6 bases from J, the gap between germline ends came to 12 bases. The CDR3 sequence: CASTDPGQTQYF. The CDR3 bases are TGTGCCAGCACTGACCCGGGACAGACCCAGTACTTC.

V usage is TRBV5-1 and J usage is TRBJ2-3, with D unclear. V dropped 2 bases and J dropped 6 bases, with 13 bases sitting between them. Germline V gene sequence: CDR1 SGHRS, CDR2 YFSETQ. The CDR3 covers 14 residues. The CDR3 DNA reads as TGCGCCAGCAGCTTCGAACCGTCGGCGGATACGCAGTATTTT. Amino acids: CASSFEPSADTQYF.

The V and J genes are TRBV28 and TRBJ2-4; D not resolved. CDR3 length equals 16 residues. Trimming removed 5 bases from V and 0 bases from J, with 14 bases in between. Germline V gene data show CDR1 as MDHEN and CDR2 as SYDVKM. CDR3 bases: TGTGCCAGCAGTGACTCCTCGGGTCTAGCCAAAAACATTCAGTACTTC. Its protein product is CASSDSSGLAKNIQYF.

This chain links TRBV6-5 with TRBJ1-1, with 7 bases lining up with TRBD1. This CDR3 contains 12 residues. Germline V lookup: CDR1 MNHEY, CDR2 SVGAGI. V lost 5 bases, J lost 11 bases, and 8 bases stayed unmatched. This CDR3 is CASSKTGLDAFF. As DNA, the CDR3 is TGTGCCAGCAGTAAGACAGGGTTAGACGCTTTCTTT.

The chain couples TRBV4-1 to TRBJ1-2; no reliable D call. The CDR3 length is 14 residues. Germline V gene lookup returns CDR1 MGHRA and CDR2 YSYEKL. Deletions cut 1 base from V and 5 bases from J, with 11 bases between. CDR3 DNA: TGCGCCAGCAGCCAAGGAAGTTTATGGTATGGCTACACCTTC. Its translation: CASSQGSLWYGYTF.

The V and J genes are TRBV5-4 and TRBJ2-3; TRBD2 matches 7 bases. Per the germline V gene, CDR1 is SGHNT and CDR2 is YYREEE (reference sequence). This CDR3 spans 15 amino acids. Trimming at V came to 0 bases and at J to 6 bases, leaving 7 bases not matched to a gene. The CDR3 loop is CASSLASGRVDTQYF. The DNA of the CDR3 is TGTGCCAGCAGCTTGGCCAGTGGGAGGGTGGATACGCAGTATTTT.

This chain joins TRBV11-2 and TRBJ1-1; D unclear. In germline, CDR1 is SGHAT, CDR2 FQNNGV. The CDR3 contains 13 residues. Trimming shortened V by 11 bases and J by 3 bases, and 16 bases separated the two germline ends. CDR3 amino acids: CAASEVGYTEAFF. In DNA form, the CDR3 reads TGTGCCGCAAGCGAGGTGGGTTACACTGAAGCTTTCTTT.

The chain couples TRBV30 to TRBJ1-1, with 7 positions matching TRBD1. The CDR3 runs 14 residues. V shed 8 bases and J 3 bases; nucleotides not matched to a gene: 12. CDR1 is GTSNPN and CDR2 is SVGIG in the germline V gene (reference sequence). The CDR3 region has the DNA TGTGCCGGACTTCAGGGGGAGTGGGACACTGAAGCTTTCTTT. Translation gives CAGLQGEWDTEAFF.

The chain links TRBV28 to TRBJ1-5; D perhaps matches TRBD1 (6 bases). Germline CDR1 reads MDHEN; CDR2 reads SYDVKM. The CDR3 runs 14 residues. V was cut by 6 bases and J by 3 bases, with 12 bases left in between. The chain's CDR3 is CASSRGQVNQPQHF. Here the CDR3 DNA reads TGTGCCAGCAGCCGGGGACAAGTCAATCAGCCCCAGCATTTT.

The sample holds a few counts of this clone. The rearrangement links TRBV7-8 to TRBJ1-5; D gene uncertain. Trimming stripped 3 bases from V and 5 bases from J, with 5 bases between. Germline V gene sequence: CDR1 SGHVS, CDR2 FQNEAQ. The length of the CDR3 is 12 residues. CDR3 sequence reads: CASSLRDQPQHF. The CDR3 DNA reads TGTGCCAGCAGCTTGAGGGATCAGCCCCAGCATTTT.

J is TRBJ2-7 and V is TRBV28, with D possibly TRBD2 on 6 matching bases. Per germline, CDR1 MDHEN and CDR2 SYDVKM. The CDR3 length is 16 residues. V was pared by 3 bases and J by 0 bases, with 15 bases between. This chain's CDR3 is CASSLGRDGSSYEQYF. DNA of the CDR3: TGTGCCAGCAGTTTGGGGCGGGACGGAAGCTCCTACGAGCAGTACTTC. Full variable domain (rest looked up from reference TRBV28 and TRBJ2-7): DVKVTQSSRYLVKRTGEKVFLECVQDMDHENMFWYRQDPGLGLRLIYFSYDVKMKEKGDIPEGYSVSREKKERFSLILESASTNQTSMYLCASSLGRDGSSYEQYFGPGTRLTVT.

The rearrangement joins TRBV19 to TRBJ1-2; D not certain. There are 12 residues in the CDR3. V dropped 9 bases and J dropped 3 bases, with 11 bases sitting between them. The germline CDR1 and CDR2 sequences are LNHDA and SQIVND (reference sequence). The CDR3 sequence: CASAELYYGYTF. DNA of the CDR3: TGTGCCAGCGCCGAATTGTACTATGGCTACACCTTC.

V and J are TRBV19 and TRBJ1-1; D unclear. The CDR3 runs to 13 residues. Trimming took 7 bases from V and 1 from J, leaving 10 bases between them. CDR1 is LNHDA and CDR2 is SQIVND in the germline V gene (reference sequence). The CDR3: CASNKDRNTEAFF. CDR3 in DNA: TGTGCCAGTAACAAGGACCGGAACACTGAAGCTTTCTTT. Full variable domain (rest looked up from reference TRBV19 and TRBJ1-1): DGGITQSPKYLFRKEGQNVTLSCEQNLNHDAMYWYRQDPGQGLRLIYYSQIVNDFQKGDIAEGYSVSREKKESFPLTVTSAQKNPTAFYLCASNKDRNTEAFFGQGTRLTVV.

The chain couples TRBV4-2 to TRBJ1-2, with D unresolved. From germline, CDR1 is LGHNA and CDR2 YNFKEQ. The V and J ends lost 3 bases and 1 base respectively, with 9 bases between them. This CDR3 spans 14 amino acids. CDR3 amino acids: CASSQADFNYGYTF. DNA for the CDR3: TGTGCCAGCAGCCAGGCTGATTTTAACTATGGCTACACCTTC.